The 20 T cell receptor beta chains listed next were all sequenced from one sample in a study of T cell clonality in common variable immunodeficiency. Study results and limitations: Fewer deletions and N-nucleotide insertions were reportedly seen in common variable immunodeficiency TCR beta sequences.

Sequencing was performed with immunoSEQ multiplex PCR; in TCRdb, only in-frame clones are kept and a portion is missing. Recorded here are fewer than 40,000 clones, with no singletons, and the ten leading clones hold approximately 6.8%. The antigens these receptors bind are not known. The sequenced material came from peripheral blood mononuclear cells. These receptors were obtained from a human donor with common variable immunodeficiency.

The table lists this clone with many counts. The sequenced fragment ends 3 residues before the CDR3 boundary, so the rest is inferred from the germline J gene. This rearrangement joins TRBV19 to TRBJ2-7; 10 bases line up with TRBD1. CDR1 is LNHDA and CDR2 is SQIVND in the germline V gene (reference sequence). J was trimmed by 4 bases and V by 6 bases; bases with no gene match: 6. CDR3 length: 14 residues. CDR3 region: CASRRDRGGYEQYF. Incomplete CDR3 DNA: TGTGCCAGTAGGAGGGACAGGGGAGGATACGAG.

Comments on this clone: The CDR3 end is not reached by the read, which stops 3 residues before it; the germline J gene fills it in. V is TRBV11-3 and J is TRBJ2-1; D possibly corresponds to TRBD2 (6 bases). Trimming took 5 bases from V and 0 from J, leaving 11 bases between them. Germline loops: CDR1 SGHNT, CDR2 YENEEA. This CDR3 contains 15 residues. The CDR3 protein is CASSRGLISYNEQFF. The CDR3 DNA, read in part, is TGTGCCAGCAGCCGGGGACTGATCTCCTACAATGAG.

This clone came up a few times. The read gets to within 3 residues of the CDR3 end, and the germline J gene fills in the rest. The chain employs TRBV18 and TRBJ1-3, with TRBD1 matching over 7 bases. The trim removed 3 bases at V and 4 bases at J, leaving 12 bases unmatched. CDR1 and CDR2 from the germline V gene are KGHSH and LQKENI. The CDR3 loop spans 17 amino acids. The covered CDR3 bases are TGTGCCAGCTCACCTCTAGGGACAGCTCAAGACGGAAACACC. Protein sequence: CASSPLGTAQDGNT. The full CDR3 protein reads CASSPLGTAQDGNTIYF. The full variable domain, with the rest looked up from reference TRBV18 and TRBJ1-3, is NAGVMQNPRHLVRRRGQEARLRCSPMKGHSHVYWYRQLPEEGLKFMVYLQKENIIDESGMPKERFSAEFPKEGPSILRIQQVVRGDSAAYFCASSPLGTAQDGNTIYFGEGSWLTVV.

This clone has at least ten counts. The read ends 3 residues before the CDR3 terminus; that terminus is restored from the germline J gene. The chain is built from TRBV30 and TRBJ1-1; D possibly corresponds to TRBD1 (6 bases). Trimming removed 1 base at V and 1 base at J, with 7 bases between. Germline V lookup: CDR1 GTSNPN, CDR2 SVGIG (reference sequence). CDR3 length: 13 amino acids. The covered CDR3 bases are TGTGCCTGGAGTGCGGACAGGAACACTGAA. This translates into CAWSADRNTE. The whole CDR3 sequence reads CAWSADRNTEAFF. Together with reference TRBV30 and TRBJ1-1, the CDR3 gives the full variable domain: SQTIHQWPATLVQPVGSPLSLECTVEGTSNPNLYWYRQAAGRGLQLLFYSVGIGQISSEVPQNLSASRPQDRQFILSSKKLLLSDSGFYLCAWSADRNTEAFFGQGTRLTVV.

A few counts support this clone. Sequencing ends 3 residues short of the CDR3 end; the germline J gene provides the rest. The chain combines TRBV30 with TRBJ1-1, with 11 bases fitting TRBD1. Germline V gene sequence: CDR1 GTSNPN, CDR2 SVGIG (reference sequence). CDR3 length: 14 residues. Here the CDR3 reads CAWSASGQGAKAFF. CDR3 DNA, as far as it was read: TGTGCCTGGAGTGCCTCTGGACAGGGGGCGAAA.

This clone was recorded many times. Read coverage stops 3 residues before the CDR3 terminus; the germline J gene supplies the remainder. The V call is TRBV24-1, the J call TRBJ1-5; D is possibly TRBD1 (5 bases). Trimming shortened V by 4 bases and J by 4 bases, and 10 bases separated the two germline ends. From germline, CDR1 is KGHDR and CDR2 SFDVKD. This CDR3 region has 14 residues. The CDR3 sequence is CATSDTNRNQPQHF. The DNA read from the CDR3 is TGTGCCACCAGTGACACGAACAGGAATCAGCCC.

This clone showed up many times. The missing CDR3 end, 3 residues past where the read stops, is filled in from the germline J gene. This sequence joins TRBV18 and TRBJ1-5; no firm D call. CDR3 size: 13 residues. The ends were cut back, 3 bases at V and 1 base at J, with 4 bases in the middle. The germline V gene has CDR1 KGHSH and CDR2 LQKENI. CDR3 DNA, as far as it was read: TGTGCCAGCTCACCCGGGAGCAATCAGCCC. It translates to CASSPGSNQP. The CDR3 as a whole reads CASSPGSNQPQHF.

This clone has a count of ten or more. The observed sequence ends 3 residues before the CDR3 terminus, with the missing tail filled in from the germline J gene. The V and J genes are TRBV5-1 and TRBJ1-1; 8 positions match TRBD1. CDR1 is SGHRS and CDR2 is YFSETQ in the germline V gene. Trimming removed 0 bases from V and 4 bases from J; junction bases left unmatched: 2. This CDR3 comprises 14 residues. CDR3 bases read: TGCGCCAGCAGCTTGGGGACAGGGCGCACTGAA. It codes for CASSLGTGRTE. Given in full, the CDR3 is CASSLGTGRTEAFF.

This clone was observed a few times. The read ends 3 residues early relative to the CDR3; the germline J gene fills the gap. The V call is TRBV7-9, the J call TRBJ2-5; D not certain. The CDR3 has 13 amino acids. Trimming removed 8 bases at V and 1 base at J, with 11 bases between. Germline V gives CDR1 SEHNR, CDR2 FQNEAQ (reference sequence). Partial CDR3 DNA: TGTGCCAGCGGCCCCTCGAGCCAAGAGACC. Protein product: CASGPSSQET. The entire CDR3 protein reads CASGPSSQETQYF.

About this clone: The read halts 3 residues ahead of the CDR3 end, with the missing end drawn from the germline J gene. This sequence joins TRBV19 and TRBJ2-5; D may be TRBD2 (6 bases). The V gene lost 6 bases and the J gene lost 5 bases, with 10 bases spanning the gap. The length of the CDR3 is 12 residues. Germline-derived CDR1 and CDR2 are LNHDA and SQIVND (reference sequence). CDR3 residues: CASRIAGETQYF. Incomplete CDR3 DNA: TGTGCCAGTAGGATCGCGGGGGAGACC.

This clone was detected many times. The read terminates 3 residues before the CDR3 end, so the remaining end is supplied by the germline J gene. This rearrangement joins TRBV29-1 to TRBJ1-1; D is unresolved. CDR3 length equals 13 residues. Trimming pared 4 bases from V and 0 bases from J, leaving 9 bases between. In germline, CDR1 is SQVTM, CDR2 ANQGSEA. CDR3 protein: CSVVGGMNTEAFF. The CDR3 DNA, read in part, is TGCAGCGTTGTTGGCGGGATGAACACTGAA. The full variable domain, its missing parts supplied by reference TRBV29-1 and TRBJ1-1, is SAVISQKPSRDICQRGTSLTIQCQVDSQVTMMFWYRQQPGQSLTLIATANQGSEATYESGFVIDKFPISRPNLTFSTLTVSNMSPEDSSIYLCSVVGGMNTEAFFGQGTRLTVV.

At least ten counts were recorded for this clone. The sequenced fragment ends 3 residues before the CDR3 boundary, so the rest is inferred from the germline J gene. The chain carries TRBV6-2 or TRBV6-3 and TRBJ2-1; D is possibly TRBD1 (6 bases). CDR1 MNHEY and CDR2 SVGEGT come from the germline V gene. V was pared by 4 bases and J by 9 bases, with 13 bases between. CDR3 length: 13 residues. The CDR3 region is CASSLNRVGEQFF. The sequenced part of the CDR3 DNA is TGTGCCAGCAGTTTAAACAGGGTTGGTGAG.

This clone was detected ten times or more. The read falls 3 residues short of the CDR3 end, and the missing part is taken from the germline J gene. The chain links TRBV20-1 to TRBJ2-1; possible D gene TRBD2, 6 bases. CDR1 and CDR2 from the germline V gene are DFQATT and SNEGSKA (reference sequence). This CDR3 has 12 residues. Trimming took 7 bases from V and 1 from J, leaving 8 bases between them. The CDR3 DNA, read in part, is TGCAGTGGCGGGATGTCCTACAATGAG. This codes for CSGGMSYNE. The entire CDR3 protein is CSGGMSYNEQFF.

CDR3 protein: CASSDRAYSGNTIYF. Incomplete CDR3 DNA: TGTGCCAGCAGCGACAGGGCCTACTCTGGAAACACC. The chain is built from TRBV7-9 and TRBJ1-3; 7 bases map to TRBD1. The sequenced fragment ends 3 residues before the CDR3 boundary, so the rest is inferred from the germline J gene. The V and J ends lost 5 bases and 0 bases, in that order; junction bases with no gene match: 4. Germline V CDR1 and CDR2: SEHNR, FQNEAQ (reference sequence). The CDR3 runs 15 residues.

This clone was observed at least ten times. The CDR3 extends 3 residues past the end of the read, so its final part is completed from the germline J gene. The V gene is TRBV29-1, the J gene TRBJ2-3, with a possible D match to TRBD2 (6 bases). Germline CDR1 SQVTM, CDR2 ANQGSEA. This CDR3 has 14 amino acids. Trimming stripped 2 bases from V and 1 base from J, with 10 bases between. The CDR3 spells CSVEIGGGTDTQYF. The part of the CDR3 DNA that was read is TGCAGCGTTGAAATCGGCGGGGGCACAGATACG.

This clone has more than one count but fewer than ten. The sequenced fragment ends 3 residues before the CDR3 boundary, so the rest is inferred from the germline J gene. This chain connects TRBV7-7 to TRBJ1-2; 7 nucleotides align to TRBD1. CDR1 is SSHAT, CDR2 FNYEAQ, per germline (reference sequence). Germline trimming cut 5 bases from V and 4 bases from J; bases unmatched to any gene: 7. The CDR3 sequence is 14 residues long. Incomplete CDR3 DNA: TGTGCCAGCAGCCTCCGGGACAGTTTCTATGGC. Amino acid sequence: CASSLRDSFYG. The entire CDR3 protein reads CASSLRDSFYGYTF.

This clone was counted ten times or more. The read terminates 3 residues before the CDR3 end, so the remaining end is supplied by the germline J gene. V and J are TRBV11-3 and TRBJ2-5; TRBD1 aligns across 11 bases. The CDR3 length is 15 residues. V was clipped by 5 bases and J by 4 bases; unmatched bases: 6. Germline V gene data show CDR1 as SGHNT and CDR2 as YENEEA. The CDR3 sequence: CASSTGTGGSETQYF. CDR3 DNA (partial): TGTGCCAGCAGCACCGGGACAGGGGGATCAGAGACC.

Points on this clone: An end of the junction differs from the germline gene, which may be a read error. The CDR3 end is not reached by the read, which stops 3 residues before it; the germline J gene fills it in. This rearrangement joins TRBV7-9 to TRBJ1-5; perhaps TRBD1 as D (6 bases). This CDR3 contains 14 residues. The germline CDR1 and CDR2 sequences are SEHNR and FQNEAQ (reference sequence). This chain's CDR3 is CAGSLALRGQPQHF. The part of the CDR3 DNA that was read is TGTGCCGGCAGCTTAGCCCTCAGGGGTCAGCCC.

This clone was picked up many times. CDR3 sequence reads: CASSIDTRGSRTDTQYF. The CDR3 DNA, read in part, is TGTGCCAGTAGTATAGATACGCGCGGCTCCCGCACAGATACG. This chain links TRBV19 with TRBJ2-3; D gene unclear. The CDR3 extends 3 residues past the end of the read, so its final part is completed from the germline J gene. Trimming removed 0 bases from V and 1 base from J, with 14 bases in between. The CDR3 has 17 residues. Germline assignment: CDR1 LNHDA and CDR2 SQIVND (reference sequence).

This clone occurred many times. The observed sequence ends 3 residues before the CDR3 terminus, with the missing tail filled in from the germline J gene. The chain couples TRBV27 to TRBJ2-3, with 7 nucleotides matching TRBD2. Germline V CDR1 and CDR2: MNHEY, SMNVEV (reference sequence). This CDR3 region has 14 residues. J gave up 5 bases and V 0 bases, and 2 bases lay outside the gene matches. The CDR3 reads CASSLSRGEDTQYF. Partial CDR3 DNA: TGTGCCAGCAGTTTATCTCGGGGGGAAGATACG.